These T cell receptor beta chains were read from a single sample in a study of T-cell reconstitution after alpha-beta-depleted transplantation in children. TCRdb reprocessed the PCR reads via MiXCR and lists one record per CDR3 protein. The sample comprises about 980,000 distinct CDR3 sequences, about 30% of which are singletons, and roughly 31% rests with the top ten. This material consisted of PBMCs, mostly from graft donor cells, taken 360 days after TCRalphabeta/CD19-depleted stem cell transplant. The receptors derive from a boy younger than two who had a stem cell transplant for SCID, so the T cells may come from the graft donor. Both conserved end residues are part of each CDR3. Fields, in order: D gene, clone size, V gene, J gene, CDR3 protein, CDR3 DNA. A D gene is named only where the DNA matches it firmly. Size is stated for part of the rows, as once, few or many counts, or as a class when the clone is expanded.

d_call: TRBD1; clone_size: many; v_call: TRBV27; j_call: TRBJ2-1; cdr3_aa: CASSLDRGRLINRQFF; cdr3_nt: TGTGCCAGCAGTTTAGACAGGGGGCGCTTAATCAACCGTCAGTTCTTC
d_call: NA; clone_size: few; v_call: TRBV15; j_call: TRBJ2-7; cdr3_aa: CATSRVETPGYEQYF; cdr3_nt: TGTGCCACCAGCAGAGTTGAGACTCCAGGATACGAGCAGTACTTC
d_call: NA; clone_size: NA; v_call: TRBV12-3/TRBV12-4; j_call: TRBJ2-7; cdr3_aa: CASRAGPAPEEQYF; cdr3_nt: TGTGCCAGCAGAGCCGGGCCAGCCCCGGAGGAGCAGTACTTC
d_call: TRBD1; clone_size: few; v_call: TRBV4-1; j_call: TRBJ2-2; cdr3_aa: CASRDLGTGLFF; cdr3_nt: TGCGCCAGCAGGGACCTGGGGACAGGGCTGTTTTTT
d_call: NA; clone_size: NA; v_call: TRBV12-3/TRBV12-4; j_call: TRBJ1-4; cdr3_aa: CASSHVATNEKLFF; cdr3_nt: TGTGCCAGCAGTCATGTTGCAACTAATGAAAAACTGTTTTTT
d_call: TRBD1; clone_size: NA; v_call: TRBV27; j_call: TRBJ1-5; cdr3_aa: CASSDLQGGNQPQHF; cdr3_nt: TGTGCCAGCAGTGATCTACAGGGGGGCAATCAGCCCCAGCATTTT
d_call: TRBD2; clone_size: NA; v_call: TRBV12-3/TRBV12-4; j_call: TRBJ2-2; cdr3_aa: CASSWRGGGELFF; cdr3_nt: TGTGCCAGCAGTTGGCGGGGGGGCGGGGAGCTGTTTTTT
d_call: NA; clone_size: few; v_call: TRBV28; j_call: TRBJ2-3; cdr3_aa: CASSGAVRSPTDTQYF; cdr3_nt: TGTGCCAGCAGTGGGGCAGTAAGGTCCCCCACAGATACGCAGTATTTT
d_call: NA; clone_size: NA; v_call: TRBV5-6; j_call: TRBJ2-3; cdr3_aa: CASSLATVATDTQYF; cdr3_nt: TGTGCCAGCAGCTTGGCAACAGTGGCTACAGATACGCAGTATTTT
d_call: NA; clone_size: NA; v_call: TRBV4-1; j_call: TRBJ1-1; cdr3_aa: CASSQVQDSNTEAFF; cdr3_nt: TGCGCCAGCAGCCAAGTTCAGGACTCGAACACTGAAGCTTTCTTT
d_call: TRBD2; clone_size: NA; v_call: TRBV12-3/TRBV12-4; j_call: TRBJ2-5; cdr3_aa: CASSSSPWLAGEETQYF; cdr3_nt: TGTGCCAGCAGCAGTTCCCCCTGGCTAGCGGGGGAGGAGACCCAGTACTTC
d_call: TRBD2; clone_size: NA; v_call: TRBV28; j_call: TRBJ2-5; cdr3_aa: CASSSLAAGSETQYF; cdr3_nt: TGTGCCAGCAGTTCACTAGCGGCCGGTTCAGAGACCCAGTACTTC
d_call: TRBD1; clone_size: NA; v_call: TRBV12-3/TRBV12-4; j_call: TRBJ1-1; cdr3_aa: CASSSDNRGRRNTEAFF; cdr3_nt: TGTGCCAGCAGTTCAGATAACAGGGGGCGCCGGAACACTGAAGCTTTCTTT
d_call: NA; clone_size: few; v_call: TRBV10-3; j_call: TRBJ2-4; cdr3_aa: CAISESAQGPIAKNIQYF; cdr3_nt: TGTGCCATCAGTGAGTCGGCCCAGGGCCCGATAGCCAAAAACATTCAGTACTTC
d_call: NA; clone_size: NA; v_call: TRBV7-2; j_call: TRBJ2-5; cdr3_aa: CASKDMGLETQYF; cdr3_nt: TGTGCCAGCAAGGATATGGGGCTCGAGACCCAGTACTTC
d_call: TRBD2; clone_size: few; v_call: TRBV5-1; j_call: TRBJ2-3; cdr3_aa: CASSGSAGGPDTQYF; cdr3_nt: TGCGCCAGCAGTGGGTCGGCGGGGGGGCCGGATACGCAGTATTTT
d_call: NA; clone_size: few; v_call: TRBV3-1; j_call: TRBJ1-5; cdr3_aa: CASSQGHTFNQPQHF; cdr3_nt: TGTGCCAGCAGCCAAGGGCATACTTTCAATCAGCCCCAGCATTTT
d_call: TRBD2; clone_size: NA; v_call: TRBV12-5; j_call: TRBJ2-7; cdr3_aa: CASGTSGYREQYF; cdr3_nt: TGTGCTAGTGGGACTAGCGGGTATCGGGAGCAGTACTTC
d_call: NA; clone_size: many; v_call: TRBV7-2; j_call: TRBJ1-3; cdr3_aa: CASRPTGVGDTIYF; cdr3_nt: TGTGCCAGCAGGCCGACAGGTGTCGGGGACACCATATATTTT
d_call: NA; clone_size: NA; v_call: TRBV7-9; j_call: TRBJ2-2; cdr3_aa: CASGPANTGELFF; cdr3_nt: TGTGCCAGCGGGCCAGCTAACACCGGGGAGCTGTTTTTT
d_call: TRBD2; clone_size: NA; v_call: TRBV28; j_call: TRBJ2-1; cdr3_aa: CASSFEAGGTNEQFF; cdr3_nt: TGTGCCAGCAGTTTCGAAGCGGGGGGGACCAATGAGCAGTTCTTC
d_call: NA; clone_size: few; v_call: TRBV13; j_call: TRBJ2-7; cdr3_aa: CASSPVGEYEQYF; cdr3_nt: TGTGCCAGCAGCCCCGTAGGGGAGTACGAGCAGTACTTC
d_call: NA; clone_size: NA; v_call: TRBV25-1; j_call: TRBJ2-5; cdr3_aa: CASSEYTPGRAETQYF; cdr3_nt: TGTGCCAGCAGTGAATATACCCCAGGCAGGGCAGAGACCCAGTACTTC
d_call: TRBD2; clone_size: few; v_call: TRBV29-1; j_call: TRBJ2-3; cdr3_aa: CSVPGLADTDTQYF; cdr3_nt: TGCAGCGTTCCCGGACTAGCGGACACAGATACGCAGTATTTT
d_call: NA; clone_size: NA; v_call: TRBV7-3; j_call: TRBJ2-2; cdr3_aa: CASSLLGEAGELFF; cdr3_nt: TGTGCCAGCAGCTTACTGGGGGAGGCCGGGGAGCTGTTTTTT
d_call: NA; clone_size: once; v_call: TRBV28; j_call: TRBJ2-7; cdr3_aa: CASSLAGYGSYEQYF; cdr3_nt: TGTGCCAGCAGTTTAGCGGGCTATGGGTCCTACGAGCAGTACTTC
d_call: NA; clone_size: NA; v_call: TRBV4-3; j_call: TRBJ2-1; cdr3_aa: CASSQVPGDNEQFF; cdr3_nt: TGCGCCAGCAGCCAAGTCCCGGGAGACAATGAGCAGTTCTTC